The 8 T cell receptor beta chains reported below all come from one sample, sequenced in a study of blood T cells in healthy people across ages. With a J-beta primer mix and a sample-barcoded 5' primer, a second PCR ran about 6 to 11 cycles. TCRdb re-called the 5' RACE reads through MiXCR, storing one row per CDR3 protein. The sample holds roughly 1 million distinct CDR3 sequences, under 30% seen once. This sample was also put to use in a study of T cells of mothers and their children.

Sequencing used blood. These receptors originate from a girl aged 2 to 10 in good health.

As concerns this clonotype: A junction end diverges from the germline sequence, so it may reflect a read error. V gene TRBV12-3 or TRBV12-4 combines with J gene TRBJ2-3, with D perhaps matching TRBD1 (5 bases). This CDR3 region has 14 residues. CDR3 sequence (DNA): TGTGCCAGCAGTTTAGCGGGGCGAAAAGATACGCAGTATTTC. This codes for CASSLAGRKDTQYF.

This clonotype was seen only a few times. J is TRBJ1-4 and V is TRBV9; 8 bases align to TRBD1. There are 14 residues in the CDR3. J was trimmed by 9 bases and V by 5 bases; bases with no gene match: 9. Per germline, CDR1 SGDLS and CDR2 YYNGEE. As DNA, the CDR3 is TGTGCCAGCAGTCTGACAGGGGAGAGGAAAAAACTGTTTTTT. As protein: CASSLTGERKKLFF.

In this sample, this clonotype turned up a few times. The gene calls are TRBV2 and TRBJ2-5; TRBD1 might be the D (6 bases). Near its end, the DNA agrees better with TRBJ2-7, so the J call may be wrong. The CDR3 sequence is 15 residues long. Germline CDR1 is SNHLY and CDR2 is FYNNEI. The CDR3 DNA is TGTGCCAGCAGTCTGGAACAGGGTTACTCCTACGAGCAGTACTTC. Encoded protein: CASSLEQGYSYEQYF.

The chain combines TRBV4-1 with TRBJ1-4; D is unclear. Trimming removed 4 bases from V and 7 bases from J, with 16 bases in between. The V gene's germline CDR1 is MGHRA and CDR2 YSYEKL. The CDR3 consists of 15 residues. CDR3 in DNA: TGCGCCAGCAGCCTCACATACCGGACGGTTGAAAAACTGTTTTTT. It yields the protein CASSLTYRTVEKLFF.

The rearrangement joins TRBV20-1 to TRBJ2-1, with D perhaps given as TRBD1 or TRBD2 (5 bases each). The J call could be wrong; TRBJ2-7 is a better fit for the DNA end. This CDR3 has 14 amino acids. Germline V gene lookup returns CDR1 DFQATT and CDR2 SNEGSKA (reference sequence). The CDR3 here is CSASEGRGLVEQYF. CDR3 DNA: TGCAGTGCTAGTGAGGGGAGAGGTCTGGTAGAGCAGTACTTC.

V and J are TRBV19 and TRBJ2-5, with D possibly TRBD1 on 5 matching bases. The CDR3 extends over 13 amino acids. Germline CDR1 and CDR2: LNHDA and SQIVND (reference sequence). With 3 bases removed from V and 3 bases from J, the gap between germline ends came to 8 bases. CDR3 amino acids: CASSIGREETQYF. CDR3 nucleotides: TGTGCCAGTAGTATTGGCAGGGAAGAGACCCAGTACTTC.

In DNA form, the CDR3 reads TGTGCCAGCAGCTCTCTAGGACCTCGGGAAGCTTTCTTT. It yields the protein CASSSLGPREAFF. This chain links TRBV12-3 or TRBV12-4 with TRBJ1-1; no definite D call. The CDR3 is 13 amino acids. The V and J ends lost 6 bases and 8 bases respectively, with 16 bases between them.

The chain has TRBV4-3 and TRBJ2-1; the D gene is possibly TRBD2 (7 bases). Per the germline V gene, CDR1 is LGHNA and CDR2 is YSLEER. This CDR3 comprises 15 residues. With 0 bases removed from V and 5 bases from J, the gap between germline ends came to 11 bases. CDR3 nucleotides: TGCGCCAGCAGCCAAGATGAGGGGGGGCACAATGAGCAGTTCTTC. Residues: CASSQDEGGHNEQFF.